This T cell receptor (beta chain) was sequenced in a study of human CD4 T cells and Enterobacteriaceae. Overall study context: Stimuli were heat-inactivated E. coli, K. pneumoniae, E. aerogenes, S. flexneri, S. sonnei, S. typhimurium, S. aureus.

After about 6-7 days, proliferating activated T cells were FACS-sorted as CFSE-low CD25+ ICOS+ cells. At a 2:1 ratio, CFSE-labeled memory CD4+ T cells were cultured with irradiated autologous monocytes pulsed with antigen. The memory gate held CD4+ cells that were not CD45RA+CCR7+CD95- naive cells, over 98% pure. Germline values: CDR1 MNHEY, CDR2 SMNVEV (reference sequence). Trimming took 2 bases from V and 2 from J, leaving 10 bases between them. This CDR3 spans 15 amino acids. CFSE-low antigen-reactive cultures were sequenced at survey level, detecting one cell in 40,000. The repertoire was sequenced with immunoSEQ multiplex PCR; TCRdb's copy has only in-frame clones and lacks some. The sample has roughly 590 clones; 35% to 45% are singletons.

The sequenced sample consisted of bacteria-reactive CD4+ T cells grown in culture. As for subset: CFSE-low proliferating memory CD4 T cells sorted after in vitro stimulation with a heat-inactivated bacterium or M. tuberculosis lysate. The source of this sequence is a human donor in good health. The V call is TRBV27, the J call TRBJ1-5; D gene unclear. Here the CDR3 DNA reads TGTGCCAGCAGTTTAGAAGGGTTCGGCAATCAGCCCCAGCATTTT. It yields the protein CASSLEGFGNQPQHF.